A selection of T cell receptor beta chains follows, all from one sample in a study of blood T cell repertoires in COVID-19. The protocol was immunoSEQ multiplex PCR, while the TCRdb copy is restricted to in-frame clones and leaves out a portion. The data show 200,000 to 250,000 clones, around 89% seen once. Source material: peripheral blood. All receptors derive from a man aged 30 to 45 with COVID-19, enrolled during active disease. CDR3s include the opening cysteine and the closing phenylalanine or tryptophan. Each record gives: J gene, V gene, D gene, clone size, CDR3 DNA, CDR3 protein. The D gene is left open where the match is weak. Clone size is not always given. Where it is, it says once, few, many or a class for expanded clones.

j_call: TRBJ2-5
v_call: TRBV28
d_call: TRBD1
clone_size: -
cdr3_nt: TGTGCCAGCAGTTTCTCCGGGACAGGAGTCGAGACCCAGTACTTC
cdr3_aa: CASSFSGTGVETQYF

j_call: TRBJ1-6
v_call: TRBV19
d_call: TRBD1
clone_size: -
cdr3_nt: TGTGCCAGTAGTACGACAGGGAATAATTCACCCCTCCACTTT
cdr3_aa: CASSTTGNNSPLHF

j_call: TRBJ2-7
v_call: TRBV18
d_call: TRBD2
clone_size: -
cdr3_nt: TGTGCCAGCTCACCACGGATAGCGGGAGGGCTGGATAAGTCGGGGGAGCAGTACTTC
cdr3_aa: CASSPRIAGGLDKSGEQYF

j_call: TRBJ2-7
v_call: TRBV12-3/TRBV12-4
d_call: -
clone_size: -
cdr3_nt: TGTGCCAGCAGTTACGGGAGCTACGAGCAGTACTTC
cdr3_aa: CASSYGSYEQYF

j_call: TRBJ1-1
v_call: TRBV2
d_call: -
clone_size: -
cdr3_nt: TGTGCCAGCAGTGTACGGACAGAGGAGGCTGAAGCTTTCTTT
cdr3_aa: CASSVRTEEAEAFF

j_call: TRBJ2-7
v_call: TRBV9
d_call: TRBD2
clone_size: -
cdr3_nt: TGTGCCAGCAGCGTAGGAAGGACTAGCAGCTACGAGCAGTACTTC
cdr3_aa: CASSVGRTSSYEQYF

j_call: TRBJ1-1
v_call: TRBV30
d_call: -
clone_size: -
cdr3_nt: TGTGCCTGGAGTGTTTCAGGGTTGCGGGGAGCTTTCTTT
cdr3_aa: CAWSVSGLRGAFF

j_call: TRBJ2-7
v_call: TRBV4-2
d_call: -
clone_size: -
cdr3_nt: TGTGCCAGCAGCCATCTAGGGGACGAGCAGTACTTC
cdr3_aa: CASSHLGDEQYF

j_call: TRBJ1-3
v_call: TRBV25-1
d_call: -
clone_size: once
cdr3_nt: TGTGCCAGCAGTGCACAGGGACCCGGCTCTGGAAACACCATATATTTT
cdr3_aa: CASSAQGPGSGNTIYF

j_call: TRBJ1-5
v_call: TRBV6-2/TRBV6-3
d_call: -
clone_size: once
cdr3_nt: TGTGCCAGCAGCACAACACCGACAGCCCTCAATCAGCCCCAGCATTTT
cdr3_aa: CASSTTPTALNQPQHF

j_call: TRBJ1-1
v_call: TRBV7-9
d_call: TRBD1
clone_size: -
cdr3_nt: TGTGCCAGCAGCTTCAACAGGGGTGAAGCTTTCTTT
cdr3_aa: CASSFNRGEAFF

j_call: TRBJ1-2
v_call: TRBV6-6
d_call: -
clone_size: few
cdr3_nt: TGTGCCAGCACCCTAGATAGACAGAACTATGGCTACACCTTC
cdr3_aa: CASTLDRQNYGYTF

j_call: TRBJ2-3
v_call: TRBV10-3
d_call: -
clone_size: -
cdr3_nt: TGTGCCATCAGTCGGCCCGACGGGACTAGCACAGATACGCAGTATTTT
cdr3_aa: CAISRPDGTSTDTQYF

j_call: TRBJ1-6
v_call: TRBV7-9
d_call: -
clone_size: -
cdr3_nt: TGTGCCAGCAGCTTAGTGCTTGGGGGGAATTCACCCCTCCACTTT
cdr3_aa: CASSLVLGGNSPLHF

j_call: TRBJ2-6
v_call: TRBV28
d_call: -
clone_size: -
cdr3_nt: TGTGCCAGCAGTTTCGCGTCCTCTGGGGCCAACGTCCTGACTTTC
cdr3_aa: CASSFASSGANVLTF

j_call: TRBJ2-5
v_call: TRBV6-5
d_call: TRBD2
clone_size: -
cdr3_nt: TGTGCCAGCAGTTTCGGACTAGCGGCGTACTTC
cdr3_aa: CASSFGLAAYF

j_call: TRBJ2-2
v_call: TRBV9
d_call: -
clone_size: -
cdr3_nt: TGTGCCAGCAGCGTAGCTCAGGTGGAGGGGACCGGGGAGCTGTTTTTT
cdr3_aa: CASSVAQVEGTGELFF

j_call: TRBJ2-1
v_call: TRBV2
d_call: -
clone_size: -
cdr3_nt: TGTGCCAGCAGTGACGACAGCCAATCCTACAATGAGCAGTTCTTC
cdr3_aa: CASSDDSQSYNEQFF

j_call: TRBJ2-1
v_call: TRBV9
d_call: TRBD2
clone_size: once
cdr3_nt: TGTGCCAGCAGCTCCTTAGCGGGAGTCTCCTACAATGAGCAGTTCTTC
cdr3_aa: CASSSLAGVSYNEQFF

j_call: TRBJ2-7
v_call: TRBV4-1
d_call: TRBD1
clone_size: -
cdr3_nt: TGCGCCAGCAGCACCCGGACAGGGGTATACGAGCAGTACTTC
cdr3_aa: CASSTRTGVYEQYF

j_call: TRBJ2-3
v_call: TRBV4-2
d_call: TRBD1
clone_size: -
cdr3_nt: TGTGCCAGCAGCGCCCGGGACAGCCTCACAGATACGCAGTATTTT
cdr3_aa: CASSARDSLTDTQYF

j_call: TRBJ2-7
v_call: TRBV18
d_call: TRBD1
clone_size: -
cdr3_nt: TGTGCCAGCTCACCACTTGGACAGGGGGGGTACGAGCAGTACTTC
cdr3_aa: CASSPLGQGGYEQYF

j_call: TRBJ2-7
v_call: TRBV18
d_call: TRBD1
clone_size: -
cdr3_nt: TGTGCCAGCTCCCCGGGACAGGGCCCCTACGAGCAGTACTTC
cdr3_aa: CASSPGQGPYEQYF

j_call: TRBJ1-1
v_call: TRBV2
d_call: -
clone_size: -
cdr3_nt: TGTGCCAGCAGTCTAACCTTGCCGAACACTGAAGCTTTCTTT
cdr3_aa: CASSLTLPNTEAFF

j_call: TRBJ2-3
v_call: TRBV16
d_call: TRBD1
clone_size: -
cdr3_nt: TGTGCCAGCAGCCAAGACAGGGGAACCATCACAGATACGCAGTATTTT
cdr3_aa: CASSQDRGTITDTQYF

j_call: TRBJ2-7
v_call: TRBV28
d_call: -
clone_size: -
cdr3_nt: TGTGCCAGCAACCCCGGGGACTCCTACGAGCAGTACTTC
cdr3_aa: CASNPGDSYEQYF

j_call: TRBJ1-2
v_call: TRBV19
d_call: -
clone_size: -
cdr3_nt: TGTGCCAGTAGTTTCCTGAGGCCACAGGGAATCGATAACTATGGCTACACCTTC
cdr3_aa: CASSFLRPQGIDNYGYTF

j_call: TRBJ2-7
v_call: TRBV6-2/TRBV6-3
d_call: -
clone_size: -
cdr3_nt: TGTGCCAGCAGTTATCATGGGAGCTCCTACGAGCAGTACTTC
cdr3_aa: CASSYHGSSYEQYF

j_call: TRBJ2-3
v_call: TRBV7-2
d_call: TRBD2
clone_size: few
cdr3_nt: TGTGCCAGCAGCCTCATAGCGGGGAGTTACACAGATACGCAGTATTTT
cdr3_aa: CASSLIAGSYTDTQYF

j_call: TRBJ1-1
v_call: TRBV4-1
d_call: -
clone_size: -
cdr3_nt: TGCGCCAGCAGCCAAAGGGGAACTGAGGGGGACACTGAAGCTTTCTTT
cdr3_aa: CASSQRGTEGDTEAFF

j_call: TRBJ2-3
v_call: TRBV5-1
d_call: TRBD2
clone_size: -
cdr3_nt: TGCGCCAGCAGCTTGGCCCCAGCGGGAGAGGAGGGAGATACGCAGTATTTT
cdr3_aa: CASSLAPAGEEGDTQYF

j_call: TRBJ2-1
v_call: TRBV4-2
d_call: TRBD1
clone_size: -
cdr3_nt: TGTGCCAGCAGCGGTTGGGACAGGGGGGAATACAATGAGCAGTTCTTC
cdr3_aa: CASSGWDRGEYNEQFF

j_call: TRBJ2-2
v_call: TRBV7-8
d_call: TRBD1
clone_size: -
cdr3_nt: TGTGCCAGCAGCTTATTTCCTCCGGACAGGGGTTCCGGGGAGCTGTTTTTT
cdr3_aa: CASSLFPPDRGSGELFF

j_call: TRBJ2-3
v_call: TRBV5-5
d_call: TRBD2
clone_size: -
cdr3_nt: TGTGCCAGCAGCTTGGCCCCCCTAGCGGGGGGGGGCACAGATACGCAGTATTTT
cdr3_aa: CASSLAPLAGGGTDTQYF

j_call: TRBJ1-1
v_call: TRBV19
d_call: TRBD1
clone_size: -
cdr3_nt: TGTGCCAGTAGTATCAGACAGGGGAACACTGAAGCTTTCTTT
cdr3_aa: CASSIRQGNTEAFF

j_call: TRBJ2-3
v_call: TRBV7-3
d_call: TRBD1
clone_size: -
cdr3_nt: TGTGCCAGCAGCTTAGGGGGACAGTTCACAGATACGCAGTATTTT
cdr3_aa: CASSLGGQFTDTQYF

j_call: TRBJ2-7
v_call: TRBV19
d_call: TRBD2
clone_size: -
cdr3_nt: TGTGCCAGTAGTACTCGGACTAGCGGGAACCCCTACGAGCAGTACTTC
cdr3_aa: CASSTRTSGNPYEQYF

j_call: TRBJ1-1
v_call: TRBV29-1
d_call: -
clone_size: once
cdr3_nt: TGCAGCGTTGAAACGGGGTCCAGAGAAGCTTTCTTT
cdr3_aa: CSVETGSREAFF

j_call: TRBJ1-6
v_call: TRBV7-6
d_call: TRBD1
clone_size: -
cdr3_nt: TGTGCCAGCAGACAGGGACAGGCAAATTCACCCCTCCACTTT
cdr3_aa: CASRQGQANSPLHF

j_call: TRBJ1-4
v_call: TRBV3-1/TRBV3-2
d_call: -
clone_size: -
cdr3_nt: TGTGCCAGCAGCCCAGAACAGTTCCCGCATGAAAAACTGTTTTTT
cdr3_aa: CASSPEQFPHEKLFF

j_call: TRBJ2-1
v_call: TRBV28
d_call: TRBD2
clone_size: -
cdr3_nt: TGTGCCAGCAGGAAGGGACTAGCGCAATACAATGAGCAGTTCTTC
cdr3_aa: CASRKGLAQYNEQFF

j_call: TRBJ2-7
v_call: TRBV4-2
d_call: TRBD2
clone_size: -
cdr3_nt: TGTGCCAGCAGCCAAGCCGGGACTAGCGGGAGTTACGAGCAGTACTTC
cdr3_aa: CASSQAGTSGSYEQYF

j_call: TRBJ1-5
v_call: TRBV7-2
d_call: -
clone_size: -
cdr3_nt: TGTGCCACCTCTTTGCAGGTTAATCAGCCCCAGCATTTT
cdr3_aa: CATSLQVNQPQHF

j_call: TRBJ1-3
v_call: TRBV5-1
d_call: -
clone_size: -
cdr3_nt: TGCGCCAGCAGCTTAGGGGTGCAAGGAAACACCATATATTTT
cdr3_aa: CASSLGVQGNTIYF

j_call: TRBJ1-6
v_call: TRBV27
d_call: TRBD1
clone_size: -
cdr3_nt: TGTGCCAGCAGTTTATCTACCCCGGGACAGGGTAGTTCACCCCTCCACTTT
cdr3_aa: CASSLSTPGQGSSPLHF

j_call: TRBJ1-1
v_call: TRBV27
d_call: -
clone_size: -
cdr3_nt: TGTGCCAGCAGACTCGGGAACACTGAAGCTTTCTTT
cdr3_aa: CASRLGNTEAFF

j_call: TRBJ2-7
v_call: TRBV7-7
d_call: -
clone_size: -
cdr3_nt: TGTGCCAGCAGCTTAGGACCCGAGGGCTACGAGCAGTACTTC
cdr3_aa: CASSLGPEGYEQYF

j_call: TRBJ1-1
v_call: TRBV29-1
d_call: -
clone_size: -
cdr3_nt: TGCAGCGTCGCTCTTAGCATAGGCACTGAAGCTTTCTTT
cdr3_aa: CSVALSIGTEAFF

j_call: TRBJ1-2
v_call: TRBV2
d_call: TRBD1
clone_size: once
cdr3_nt: TGTGCCAGCAGGTTTGGACGTGGACAGGACTATGGCTACACCTTC
cdr3_aa: CASRFGRGQDYGYTF